The 5 T cell receptor beta chains presented below share a single source sample, sequenced in a study of blood T cells in healthy people across ages. The use of a sample-barcoded 5' primer and a J-beta primer mix characterized a second PCR of about 6 to 11 cycles. One entry per CDR3 protein results from TCRdb running MiXCR on the 5' RACE reads. The data contain hundreds of thousands of distinct CDR3 sequences, under 65% of them singletons. Sequencing used blood. The receptors originated from a woman aged 80 or older in good health.

In regard to this clonotype: A much larger clone differs from this one at a single base, so this may be a read error. This CDR3 is CASSATGGRETQYF. The DNA for the CDR3 is TGTGCCAGCAGTGCTACAGGGGGCAGAGAGACCCAGTACTTC. V usage is TRBV28 and J usage is TRBJ2-5, with TRBD1 matching over 9 bases. With V trimmed by 5 bases and J by 4 bases, 5 bases remained unmatched. Germline V CDR1 and CDR2: MDHEN, SYDVKM. This CDR3 comprises 14 residues.

The rearrangement joins TRBV12-3 or TRBV12-4 to TRBJ1-3, with D uncertain. Trimming shortened V by 3 bases and J by 7 bases, and 10 bases separated the two germline ends. This CDR3 has 13 residues. CDR3 DNA sequence: TGTGCCAGCAGTTTTGGGTTGAAGAACACCATATATTTT. Its protein product is CASSFGLKNTIYF.

This rearrangement joins TRBV11-2 to TRBJ1-2, with D perhaps TRBD1 (5 bases). The CDR3 is made up of 17 amino acids. Germline-derived CDR1 and CDR2 are SGHAT and FQNNGV. The V gene lost 5 bases and the J gene lost 1 base, with 20 bases spanning the gap. The CDR3 bases are TGTGCCAGCAGCACCCTACGGGGACCGAGACTTAACTATGGCTACACCTTC. Its protein product is CASSTLRGPRLNYGYTF.

Comments on this clonotype: A much larger clone differs by one base, so this may be a read error. The chain combines TRBV6-2 or TRBV6-3 with TRBJ2-5; a possible D gene is TRBD1 (6 bases). With 10 bases removed from V and 5 bases from J, the gap between germline ends came to 20 bases. The CDR3 loop spans 14 amino acids. The germline V gene encodes CDR1 MNHEY and CDR2 SVGEGT. This CDR3 reads CANREHRVQETQYF. The CDR3 DNA sequence: TGTGCCAACAGGGAACACAGGGTTCAGGAGACCCAGTACTTC.

This chain joins TRBV11-3 and TRBJ1-1; D gene unclear. CDR1 is SGHNT, CDR2 YENEEA, per germline. V was shortened by 3 bases and J by 6 bases, with 8 bases between the two germline ends. CDR3 length: 12 amino acids. The CDR3 loop reads CASSFSGAEAFF. The DNA of the CDR3 is TGTGCCAGCAGCTTCAGTGGGGCTGAAGCTTTCTTT.